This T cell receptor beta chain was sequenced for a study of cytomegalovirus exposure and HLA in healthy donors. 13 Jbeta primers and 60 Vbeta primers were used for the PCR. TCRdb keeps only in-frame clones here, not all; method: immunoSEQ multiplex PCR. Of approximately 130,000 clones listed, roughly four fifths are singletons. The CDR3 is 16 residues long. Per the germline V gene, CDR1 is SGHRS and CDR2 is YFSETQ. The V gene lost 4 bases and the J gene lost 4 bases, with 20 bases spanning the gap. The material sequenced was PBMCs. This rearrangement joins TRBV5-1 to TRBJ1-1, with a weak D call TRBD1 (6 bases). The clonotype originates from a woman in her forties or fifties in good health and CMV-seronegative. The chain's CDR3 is CASSLDQARGSTEAFF. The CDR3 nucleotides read TGCGCCAGCAGCCTCGACCAAGCAAGGGGGAGCACTGAAGCTTTCTTT.